The TCR beta chain described here comes from a study of T cells in Graves' hyperthyroidism and ophthalmopathy. Germline CDR1 is GTSNPN and CDR2 is SVGIG (reference sequence). The CDR3 contains 13 residues. Trimming shortened V by 6 bases and J by 6 bases, and 18 bases separated the two germline ends. This clonotype was found many times. The investigators amplified TCR beta CDR3 regions from RNA transcripts. When the TCR CDR3 underwent first-round RT-PCR, the HTBI primer set was used. TCRdb reanalysed the multiplex PCR reads using MiXCR and keeps one entry per CDR3 protein. The sample shows about 700,000 distinct CDR3 sequences, less than 15% of them seen only once.

Sample: blood. The chain recombines TRBV30 with TRBJ2-7; the D gene could be TRBD1 or TRBD2 (5 bases each). The receptor was isolated from a woman aged 18-30 years with Graves' hyperthyroidism. This CDR3 reads CACPGRAKLEQYF. In DNA, the CDR3 is TGTGCCTGTCCGGGACGGGCAAAACTCGAGCAGTACTTC.